A selection of T cell receptor beta chains follows, all from one sample in a study of glioma-infiltrating T cells. In TCRdb, the multiplex PCR reads were re-called with MiXCR into one record per CDR3 protein. Here the sample spans more than 90,000 distinct CDR3 sequences, approximately 42% being singletons. The sequenced material came from glioma tissue, nonneoplastic brain tissue, or PBMCs (not recorded which). All receptors come from a human donor with low-grade glioma or glioblastoma, undergoing nonglioma brain surgery, or in good health (not recorded which). Each CDR3 is given with its conserved first and last residue. Each record gives: V gene, J gene, D gene, clone size, CDR3 DNA, CDR3 protein. A D gene is named only where the DNA matches it firmly. Size is omitted from some rows. Given values are once, few, many or a class for expanded clones.

TRBV6-2/TRBV6-3	TRBJ2-7	NA	NA	TGTGCCAGCAGTTCCCCCTCGGACCCCTACGATCAGTACTTC	CASSSPSDPYDQYF
TRBV28	TRBJ1-4	NA	NA	TGTGCCAGCAGGGGGGACTCTGGGGCAAAACTGTTTTTT	CASRGDSGAKLFF
TRBV3-1	TRBJ2-7	TRBD2	many	TGTGCCAGCAGCCAAGGGCGCGGGAGTACCTACGAGCAGTACTTC	CASSQGRGSTYEQYF
TRBV19	TRBJ1-1	NA	many	TGTGCCAGTAGCAATGGATGGGGGAACACTGAAGCTTTCTTT	CASSNGWGNTEAFF
TRBV6-1	TRBJ2-2	NA	many	TGTGCCAGCAGTGAAGCGGGACTCTTCACCGGGGAGCTGTTTTTT	CASSEAGLFTGELFF
TRBV10-3	TRBJ2-3	NA	many	TGTGCCATCAGTGGGCCGTCGCGCACAGATACGCAGTATTTT	CAISGPSRTDTQYF
TRBV20-1	TRBJ2-3	NA	many	TGCAGTGCTAGAGCCCTGAAGCCCGGCACAGATACGCAGTATTTT	CSARALKPGTDTQYF
TRBV7-9	TRBJ2-1	NA	NA	TGTGCCAGCAACAGGGACACCTCCTACAATAAGCAGTTCTTC	CASNRDTSYNKQFF
TRBV28	TRBJ2-7	TRBD2	NA	TGTGCCAGCAGTTTAGGGGGGGTCTCCTACGAGCAGTACTTC	CASSLGGVSYEQYF
TRBV2	TRBJ1-2	TRBD1	many	TGTGCCAGCAGTGTTCGGCAGGGGGTGAGAGGCTACACCTTC	CASSVRQGVRGYTF
TRBV7-9	TRBJ2-1	NA	many	TGTGCCAGCAGCTTTCAACAGGGAAACAATGAGCAGTTCTTC	CASSFQQGNNEQFF
TRBV20-1	TRBJ1-3	NA	many	TGCAGTGCTAGAGATGATAGAAACACCATATATTTT	CSARDDRNTIYF
TRBV7-2	TRBJ1-1	NA	many	TGTGCCAGCAGCCCGGACACCTTTGGCCTAGGTGACACTGAAGCTTTCTTT	CASSPDTFGLGDTEAFF
TRBV2	TRBJ2-2	TRBD2	many	TGTGCCAGCAGCGGTAGCGGGAGACACACCGGGGAGCTGTTTTTT	CASSGSGRHTGELFF
TRBV3-1	TRBJ2-1	NA	many	TGTGCCAGCAGCGGCGACAGCAATGAGCAGTTCTTC	CASSGDSNEQFF
TRBV5-1	TRBJ2-7	NA	NA	TGCGCCAGCAGCTTCGGGGTAGGGCCGAGCTCCTACGAGCAGTACTTC	CASSFGVGPSSYEQYF
TRBV7-9	TRBJ2-7	NA	many	TGTGCCAGCAGCTCCCTCCGGGCGGGGGAGCAGTACTTC	CASSSLRAGEQYF
TRBV7-6	TRBJ2-3	NA	NA	TGTGCCAGCAGCTTAAGTCTAGACACAGATGCGCAGTATTTT	CASSLSLDTDAQYF
TRBV20-1	TRBJ1-4	TRBD1	many	TGCAGTGCTAGACCAAACAGGGGGCGAAGTGAAAAACTGTTTTTT	CSARPNRGRSEKLFF
TRBV2	TRBJ2-1	TRBD1	once	TGTGCCAGCAGCAAAAGACAGGGGGTAAAAACTAATGAGCAGTTCTTC	CASSKRQGVKTNEQFF
TRBV12-3/TRBV12-4	TRBJ2-7	NA	many	TGTGCCAGCAGTTTAAAGCAGACCTACGAGCAGTACTTC	CASSLKQTYEQYF
TRBV5-5	TRBJ2-2	TRBD2	NA	TGTGCCAGCAGCTTTATTAGCGGGAGGGGCACCGGGGAGCTGTTTTTT	CASSFISGRGTGELFF
TRBV20-1	TRBJ2-7	TRBD1	many	TGCAGTGCCGCCCGGGACAGAGCCTACGAGCAGTACTTC	CSAARDRAYEQYF
TRBV27	TRBJ2-7	NA	many	TGTGCCAGCAGTTTCCGGACTGGGAACGACCAGTACTTC	CASSFRTGNDQYF
TRBV29-1	TRBJ2-7	NA	many	TGCAGCGTTAGCCCCCTTAGCTCCTACGAGCAGTACTTC	CSVSPLSSYEQYF
TRBV25-1	TRBJ2-2	NA	many	TGTGCCAGCAGTGAATCAAAGGGGTGGGGTACCGGGGAGCTGTTTTTT	CASSESKGWGTGELFF
TRBV20-1	TRBJ2-1	NA	NA	TGCAGTGCTAGAGGTGTCCGCTATGAGCAGTTCTTC	CSARGVRYEQFF
TRBV3-1	TRBJ1-1	TRBD1	many	TGTGCCAGCGCAGGGGGGATGAACACTGAAGCTTTCTTT	CASAGGMNTEAFF
TRBV20-1	TRBJ1-5	NA	many	TGCAGTGCTAGGGGGTACCGCGACAATCAGCCCCAGCATTTT	CSARGYRDNQPQHF
TRBV5-1	TRBJ2-7	NA	many	TGCGCCAGCAGCTTGGGTGTACAGACCTCCTACGAGCAGTACTTC	CASSLGVQTSYEQYF
TRBV6-1	TRBJ1-2	TRBD1	NA	TGTGCCAGCAGTTCAACCCGGGACGACAGGGCCTATGGCTACACCTTC	CASSSTRDDRAYGYTF
TRBV7-2	TRBJ2-5	TRBD1	NA	TGTGCCAGCAGCTTAGGACAGGGGGCCCACGAGACCCAGTACTTC	CASSLGQGAHETQYF
TRBV6-2/TRBV6-3	TRBJ2-7	TRBD1	once	TGTGCCAGCAGTCGCCGGGACAGAGGAAACTACGAGCAGTACTTC	CASSRRDRGNYEQYF
TRBV10-3	TRBJ2-5	NA	many	TGTGCCATCGGTGGGACTGAGGCCCAGTACTTC	CAIGGTEAQYF
TRBV5-4	TRBJ2-2	TRBD1	few	TGTGCCAGCTACTCCCAAGAAGGGGGCCGGACCGGGGAGCTGTTTTTT	CASYSQEGGRTGELFF
TRBV6-2/TRBV6-3	TRBJ2-4	TRBD2	many	TGTGCCAGCAGTTACCCGGCTAGCGGGAGCCAGAACATTCAGTACTTC	CASSYPASGSQNIQYF
TRBV5-1	TRBJ2-3	NA	many	TGCGCCAGCAGCTTGGTTTCAGCAGGGATACAAGTAGATACGCAGTATTTT	CASSLVSAGIQVDTQYF
TRBV11-2	TRBJ2-7	NA	many	TGTGCCAGCAGCTTAGTCGGCGAGCAGTACTTC	CASSLVGEQYF
TRBV6-9	TRBJ2-7	TRBD2	NA	TGTGCCAGCAGTTTAACTAGCGGGGGGACCAAAGAGCGGTACTTC	CASSLTSGGTKERYF
TRBV11-2	TRBJ2-5	NA	NA	TGTGCCAGCAGCACCCGGACGGAATTCCAAGAGACCCAGTACTTC	CASSTRTEFQETQYF
TRBV18	TRBJ2-6	NA	many	TGTGCCAGCTCACCACGCAGGGGCTCTGGGGCCAACGTCCTGACTTTC	CASSPRRGSGANVLTF
TRBV19	TRBJ1-5	TRBD1	many	TGTGCCAGTACCCGTAGGGGACAGGGGTATCAGCCCCAGCATTTT	CASTRRGQGYQPQHF
TRBV6-5	TRBJ2-3	NA	NA	TGTGCCTGCAGATACTCTCGCACAGATACGCAGTATTTT	CACRYSRTDTQYF
TRBV7-8	TRBJ1-1	NA	many	TGTGCCAGCAGCCCGGGACAGAACACTGAAGCTTTCTTT	CASSPGQNTEAFF